Listed below are T cell receptor beta chains from one sample, sequenced in a study of spatial heterogeneity in lung cancer. Via MiXCR, TCRdb re-called the 5' RACE reads, giving one row per CDR3 protein. The sample carries a few thousand distinct CDR3 sequences, roughly 27% recorded once. The specimen comprised lung tumor tissue, sampled at surgery. All receptors derive from a female donor with early-stage non-small cell lung cancer. The conserved cysteine and the conserved F or W are not part of the CDR3 here.

v_call,cdr3_aa
TRBV12-3/TRBV12-4,ASILNTEAF
TRBV4-2,ASSQDSGITEAF
TRBV6-5,ASMGAGGYGYT
TRBV7-2,ASRHLRLTGELF
TRBV20-1,SALRGENTGELF
TRBV29-1,SVEGDRGTEAF
TRBV30,AWSVGEKLF
TRBV4-2,ASSQGLRQPNRPYSNQPQH
TRBV6-1,ASSEEAGGPETQY
TRBV7-2,ASSSLGASGGRGIGELF
TRBV5-1,ASSPLQGARNEQY
TRBV4-2,ASSQVAGTSTDTQY
TRBV12-3/TRBV12-4,ASSAYRGTEAF
TRBV11-2,ASSPGGGGGYT
TRBV7-8,ASKGPDTHQETQY
TRBV28,ASSLWQSSYNEQF
TRBV6-2/TRBV6-3,ASSYGQYYEQY
TRBV9,ASSVGRATDTQY
TRBV20-1,SARGSNTEAF
TRBV20-1,SARMGLPGHSPLH
TRBV5-1,ASSLETGSPGELF
TRBV4-1,ASSQEPRVSGNTIY
TRBV12-3/TRBV12-4,ASSLGTGGANLYEQY
TRBV6-1,ASSPSWDRDYGYT
TRBV6-1,ASSALTGQNTGELF
TRBV7-2,ASSSARWARTDTQY
TRBV6-5,ASSYRGVGGAEAF
TRBV6-2/TRBV6-3,ASSPRGPQRQPQH
TRBV28,ASSPGSEGRPQH
TRBV13,ASSLGQGNIQY
TRBV5-4,ASSSGTGAETQY
TRBV19,ASSIVTGELF
TRBV6-5,ASSLSQGTYEQY
TRBV7-2,ASSPVGTSNQPQH
TRBV18,ASSPPGTRGMNEQF
TRBV7-8,ASSLAYSNQPQH
TRBV20-1,SASTDSGGANEQF
TRBV7-9,ASSGLSGSGPDEQY
TRBV20-1,SARSGVGPYEQY
TRBV5-1,ASYLMPTGNNEQF
TRBV5-1,ASSHRTGRNTGELF
TRBV27,ASSHTFDTEAF
TRBV27,ASSLSIPSGSSYNEQF
TRBV7-2,ASSSQGTAGGPREQY
TRBV6-2/TRBV6-3,ASSYTQGQGNYNEQF
TRBV7-2,ASSYNRGGYTEAF
TRBV29-1,SATGEQTNEKLF
TRBV20-1,SAAGSTPSYT
TRBV7-2,ASSSALLYEQY